This entry concerns a single T cell receptor beta chain. Its antigen remains unknown. This record belongs to a study of T cell clonotyping in hematopoietic cell transplantation. Notes on the study in general: Broader posttransplant TCR repertoire diversity was predicted by graft donor and pretransplant recipient Inverse Simpson Index values. Recipient TCR diversity dropped after transplant; expanded clonotypes rose from day 30 to 180.

After removal of 3 bases from V and 1 base from J, the junction contained 2 bases not matched to a gene. The CDR3 contains 16 residues. Looked up from germline, CDR1 is SGHAT and CDR2 is FQDESV (reference sequence). Assay: immunoSEQ multiplex PCR; the TCRdb copy retains only in-frame clones and omits some. In the table there are some 5,000 clones, approximately 89% of which are singletons. The V call is TRBV11-1, the J call TRBJ2-2, with TRBD2 matching over 10 bases. This sequence originates from an older male patient who had an allogeneic stem cell transplant from an unrelated donor, so T cells may come from the graft donor. Some clones in this sample may be carry-over from other donors' samples. The sequences come from peripheral blood mononuclear cells, collected 100 days after allogeneic stem cell transplant. The CDR3 sequence is CASSFRTSGNTGELFF. CDR3 sequence (DNA): TGTGCCAGCAGCTTCAGGACTAGCGGGAACACCGGGGAGCTGTTTTTT.